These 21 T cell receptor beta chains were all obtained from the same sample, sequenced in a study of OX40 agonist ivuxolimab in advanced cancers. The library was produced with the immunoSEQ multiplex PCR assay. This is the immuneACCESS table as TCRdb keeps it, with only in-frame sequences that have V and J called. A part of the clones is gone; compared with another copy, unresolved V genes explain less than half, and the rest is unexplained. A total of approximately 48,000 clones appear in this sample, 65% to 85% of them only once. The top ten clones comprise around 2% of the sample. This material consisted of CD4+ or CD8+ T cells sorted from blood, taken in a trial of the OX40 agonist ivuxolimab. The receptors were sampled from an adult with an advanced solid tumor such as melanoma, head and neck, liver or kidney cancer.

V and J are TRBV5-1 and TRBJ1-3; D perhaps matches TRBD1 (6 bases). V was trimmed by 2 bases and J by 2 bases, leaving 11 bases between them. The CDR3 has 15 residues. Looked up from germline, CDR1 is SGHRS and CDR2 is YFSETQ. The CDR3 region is CASSLSGAPGNTIYF. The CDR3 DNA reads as TGCGCCAGCAGCTTATCGGGGGCTCCTGGAAACACCATATATTTT. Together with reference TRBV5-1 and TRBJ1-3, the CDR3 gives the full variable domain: KAGVTQTPRYLIKTRGQQVTLSCSPISGHRSVSWYQQTPGQGLQFLFEYFSETQRNKGNFPGRFSGRQFSNSRSEMNVSTLELGDSALYLCASSLSGAPGNTIYFGEGSWLTVV.

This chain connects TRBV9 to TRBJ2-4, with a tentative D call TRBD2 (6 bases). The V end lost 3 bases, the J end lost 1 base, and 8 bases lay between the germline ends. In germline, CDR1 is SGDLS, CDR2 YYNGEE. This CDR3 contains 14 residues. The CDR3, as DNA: TGTGCCAGCAGCGACGGAGGGGCCAAAAACATTCAGTACTTC. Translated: CASSDGGAKNIQYF.

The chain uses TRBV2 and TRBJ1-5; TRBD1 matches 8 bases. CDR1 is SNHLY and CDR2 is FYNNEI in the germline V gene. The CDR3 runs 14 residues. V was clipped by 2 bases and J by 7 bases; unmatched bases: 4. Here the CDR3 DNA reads TGTGCCAGCAGTGAAAACAGGGGGGCACAGCCCCAGCATTTT. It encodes CASSENRGAQPQHF.

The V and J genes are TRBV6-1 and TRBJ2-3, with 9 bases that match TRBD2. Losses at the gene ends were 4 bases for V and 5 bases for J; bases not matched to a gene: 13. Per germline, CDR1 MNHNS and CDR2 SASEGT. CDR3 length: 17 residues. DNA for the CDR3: TGTGCCAGCAGTGGAAACCCGGGACTAGCCCCCAGAGATACGCAGTATTTT. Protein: CASSGNPGLAPRDTQYF.

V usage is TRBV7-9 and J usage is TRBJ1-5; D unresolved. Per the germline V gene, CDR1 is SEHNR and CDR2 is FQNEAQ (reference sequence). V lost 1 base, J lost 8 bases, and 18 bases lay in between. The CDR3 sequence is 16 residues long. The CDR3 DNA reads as TGTGCCAGCAGCTTAGGTCCCGGGGATAATCACGAGCCCCAGCATTTT. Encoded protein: CASSLGPGDNHEPQHF.

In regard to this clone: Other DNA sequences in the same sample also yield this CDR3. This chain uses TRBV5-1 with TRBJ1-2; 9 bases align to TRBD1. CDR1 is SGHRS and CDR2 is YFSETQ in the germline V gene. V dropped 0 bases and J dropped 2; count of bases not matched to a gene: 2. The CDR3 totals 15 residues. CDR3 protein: CASSLVGTGNYGYTF. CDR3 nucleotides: TGCGCCAGCAGCTTGGTAGGGACAGGGAACTATGGCTACACCTTC.

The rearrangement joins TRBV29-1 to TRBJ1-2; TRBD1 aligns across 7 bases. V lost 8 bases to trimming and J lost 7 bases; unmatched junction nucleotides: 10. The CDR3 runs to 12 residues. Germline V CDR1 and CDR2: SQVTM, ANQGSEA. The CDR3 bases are TGCAGCCCGACAGGGAACTTCTGTGGCTACACCTTC. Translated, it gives CSPTGNFCGYTF.

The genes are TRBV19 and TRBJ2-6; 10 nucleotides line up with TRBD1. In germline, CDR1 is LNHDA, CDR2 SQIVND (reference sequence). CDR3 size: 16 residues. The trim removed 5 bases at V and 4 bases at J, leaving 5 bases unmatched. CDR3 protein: CASSSGTGAGANVLTF. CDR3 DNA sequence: TGTGCCAGTAGTTCCGGGACAGGGGCCGGGGCCAACGTCCTGACTTTC.

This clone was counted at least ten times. This chain's CDR3 is CACKGPSGANVLTF. The CDR3 nucleotides read TGTGCCTGCAAAGGGCCCTCTGGGGCCAACGTCCTGACTTTC. This rearrangement joins TRBV30 to TRBJ2-6, with D unclear. V shed 6 bases and J shed 0 bases, with 9 bases lying between them. This CDR3 comprises 14 residues. Per germline, CDR1 GTSNPN and CDR2 SVGIG (reference sequence). The full variable domain, with the rest looked up from reference TRBV30 and TRBJ2-6, is SQTIHQWPATLVQPVGSPLSLECTVEGTSNPNLYWYRQAAGRGLQLLFYSVGIGQISSEVPQNLSASRPQDRQFILSSKKLLLSDSGFYLCACKGPSGANVLTFGAGSRLTVL.

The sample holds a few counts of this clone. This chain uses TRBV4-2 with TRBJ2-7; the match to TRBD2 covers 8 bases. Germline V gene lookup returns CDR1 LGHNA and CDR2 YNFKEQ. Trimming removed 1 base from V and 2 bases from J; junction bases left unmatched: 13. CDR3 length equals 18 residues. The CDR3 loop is CASSQVPRTSGTTYEQYF. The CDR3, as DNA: TGTGCCAGCAGCCAAGTCCCCCGAACTAGCGGAACGACCTACGAGCAGTACTTC.

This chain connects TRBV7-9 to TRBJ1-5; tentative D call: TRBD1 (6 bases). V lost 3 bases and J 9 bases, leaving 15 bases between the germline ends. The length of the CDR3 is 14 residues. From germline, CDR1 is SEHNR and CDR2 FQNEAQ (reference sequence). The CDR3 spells CASSFEGQSGPQHF. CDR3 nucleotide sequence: TGTGCCAGCAGCTTTGAAGGACAGTCCGGGCCCCAGCATTTT. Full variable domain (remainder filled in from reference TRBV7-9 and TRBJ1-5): DTGVSQNPRHKITKRGQNVTFRCDPISEHNRLYWYRQTLGQGPEFLTYFQNEAQLEKSRLLSDRFSAERPKGSFSTLEIQRTEQGDSAMYLCASSFEGQSGPQHFGDGTRLSIL.

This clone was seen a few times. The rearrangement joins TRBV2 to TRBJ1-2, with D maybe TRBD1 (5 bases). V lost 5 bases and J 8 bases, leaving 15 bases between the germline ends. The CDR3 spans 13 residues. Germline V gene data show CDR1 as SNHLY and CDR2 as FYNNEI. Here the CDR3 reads CASSRTNQGGYTF. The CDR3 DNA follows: TGTGCCAGCAGTCGGACAAATCAGGGAGGCTACACCTTC. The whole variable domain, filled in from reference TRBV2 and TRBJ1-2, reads EPEVTQTPSHQVTQMGQEVILRCVPISNHLYFYWYRQILGQKVEFLVSFYNNEISEKSEIFDDQFSVERPDGSNFTLKIRSTKLEDSAMYFCASSRTNQGGYTFGSGTRLTVV.

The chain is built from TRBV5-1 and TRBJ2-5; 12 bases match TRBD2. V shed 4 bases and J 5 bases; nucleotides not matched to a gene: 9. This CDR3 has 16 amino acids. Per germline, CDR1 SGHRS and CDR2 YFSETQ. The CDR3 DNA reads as TGCGCCAGCAGCCCGGGCCTAGCGGGAGGGGAGGAGACCCAGTACTTC. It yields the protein CASSPGLAGGEETQYF.

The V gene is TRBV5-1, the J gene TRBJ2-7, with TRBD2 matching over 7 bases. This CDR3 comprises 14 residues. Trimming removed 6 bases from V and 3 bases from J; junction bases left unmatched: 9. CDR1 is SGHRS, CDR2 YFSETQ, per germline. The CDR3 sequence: CASIPGAGDYEQYF. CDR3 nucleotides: TGCGCCAGCATCCCTGGGGCGGGAGACTACGAGCAGTACTTC.

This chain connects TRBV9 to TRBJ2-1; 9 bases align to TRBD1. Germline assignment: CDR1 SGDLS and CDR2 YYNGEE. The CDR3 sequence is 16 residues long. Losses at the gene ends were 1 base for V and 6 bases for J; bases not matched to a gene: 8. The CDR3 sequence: CASSVLRTGDPNEQFF. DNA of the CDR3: TGTGCCAGCAGCGTACTTAGGACAGGGGATCCCAATGAGCAGTTCTTC.

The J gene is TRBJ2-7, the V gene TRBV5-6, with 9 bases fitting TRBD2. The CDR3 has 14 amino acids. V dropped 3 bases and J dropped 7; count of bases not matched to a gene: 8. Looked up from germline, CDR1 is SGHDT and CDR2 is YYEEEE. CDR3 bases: TGTGCCAGCAGCTCCGTAGCGGGAGTGAGGGAGCAGTACTTC. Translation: CASSSVAGVREQYF.

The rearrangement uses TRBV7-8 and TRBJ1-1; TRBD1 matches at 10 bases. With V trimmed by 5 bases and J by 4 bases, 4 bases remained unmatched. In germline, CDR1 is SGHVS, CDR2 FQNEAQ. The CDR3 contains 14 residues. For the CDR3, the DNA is TGTGCCAGCAGCGACGGACAGGGGGGCACTGAAGCTTTCTTT. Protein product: CASSDGQGGTEAFF.

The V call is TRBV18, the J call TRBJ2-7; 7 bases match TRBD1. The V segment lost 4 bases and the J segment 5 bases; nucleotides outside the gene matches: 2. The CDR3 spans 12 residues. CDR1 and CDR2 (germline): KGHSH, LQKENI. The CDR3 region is CASSLDRDEQYF. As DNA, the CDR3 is TGTGCCAGCTCACTTGACAGGGACGAGCAGTACTTC.

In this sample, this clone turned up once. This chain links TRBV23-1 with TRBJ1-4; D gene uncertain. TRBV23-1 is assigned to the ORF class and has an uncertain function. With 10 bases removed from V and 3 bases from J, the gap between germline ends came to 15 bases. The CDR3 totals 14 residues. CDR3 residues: CATFSSGSNEKLFF. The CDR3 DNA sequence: TGCGCCACCTTCTCATCGGGCTCTAATGAAAAACTGTTTTTT.

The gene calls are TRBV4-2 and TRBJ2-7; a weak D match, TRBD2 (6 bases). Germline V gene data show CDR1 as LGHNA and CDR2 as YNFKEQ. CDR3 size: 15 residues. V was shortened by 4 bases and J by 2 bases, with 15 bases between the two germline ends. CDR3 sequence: CASSPAAEGTYEQYF. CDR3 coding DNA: TGTGCCAGCAGCCCGGCCGCGGAGGGAACCTACGAGCAGTACTTC.

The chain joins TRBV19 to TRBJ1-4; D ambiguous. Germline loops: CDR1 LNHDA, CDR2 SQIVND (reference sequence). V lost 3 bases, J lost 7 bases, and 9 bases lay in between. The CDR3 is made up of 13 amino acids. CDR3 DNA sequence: TGTGCCAGTAGTATGCGAGGGAGTGAAAAACTGTTTTTT. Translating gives CASSMRGSEKLFF.